This T cell receptor (beta chain) appears in the sequencing data of a study of tumor-infiltrating lymphocytes in primary liver carcinoma. Unsorted bulk tissue of about 20-32 mg yielded co-extracted RNA and DNA. Priming with a constant-region primer yielded TCR beta cDNA from 500 ng total RNA. Three nested multiplex PCR rounds, a slightly modified ARM-PCR, produced the libraries for TCR beta. TRBV1-TRBV30 forward primers paired with a C-beta reverse primer were used in the first two PCR rounds, which ran approximately 10 cycles each. TCRdb re-analysed the multiplex PCR reads in MiXCR, keeping a single row per CDR3 protein. Among some 180,000 distinct CDR3 sequences listed, around 81% were seen once. About this clonotype: An end of the junction does not agree with germline; a read error may underlie this.

Germline V CDR1 and CDR2: SGHVS, FQNEAQ. This CDR3 comprises 15 residues. The chain carries TRBV7-8 and TRBJ2-7, with D possibly matching TRBD2 (6 bases). The specimen sequenced was tumor tissue from primary liver carcinoma. The receptor's source is a man between 40 and 49 years old with primary liver carcinoma and hepatitis B virus infection. The CDR3 DNA is TGTGCCAGCAGCGTAATCGCGAGGAGCCCGGGGGAGCAGTACTTT. Its translation: CASSVIARSPGEQYF. The complete variable domain, with remaining parts taken from reference TRBV7-8 and TRBJ2-7, reads GAGVSQSPRYKVAKRGQDVALRCDPISGHVSLFWYQQALGQGPEFLTYFQNEAQLDKSGLPSDRFFAERPEGSVSTLKIQRTQQEDSAVYLCASSVIARSPGEQYFGPGTRLTVT.